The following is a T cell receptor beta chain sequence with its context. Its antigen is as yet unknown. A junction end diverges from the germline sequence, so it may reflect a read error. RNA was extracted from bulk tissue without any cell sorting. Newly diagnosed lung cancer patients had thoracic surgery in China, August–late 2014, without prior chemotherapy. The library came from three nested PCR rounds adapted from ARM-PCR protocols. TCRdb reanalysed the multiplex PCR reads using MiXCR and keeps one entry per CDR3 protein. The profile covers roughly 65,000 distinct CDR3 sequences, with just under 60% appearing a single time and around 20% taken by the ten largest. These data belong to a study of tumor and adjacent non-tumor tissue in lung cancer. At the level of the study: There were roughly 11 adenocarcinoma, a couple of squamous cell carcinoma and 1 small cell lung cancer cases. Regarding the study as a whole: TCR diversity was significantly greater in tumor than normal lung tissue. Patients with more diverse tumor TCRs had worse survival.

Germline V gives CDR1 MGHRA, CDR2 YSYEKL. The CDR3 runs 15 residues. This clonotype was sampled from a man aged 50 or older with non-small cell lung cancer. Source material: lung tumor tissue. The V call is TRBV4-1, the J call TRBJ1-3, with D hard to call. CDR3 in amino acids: CANSLADPLGNTIYF. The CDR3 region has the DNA TGCGCCAACAGCCTCGCGGATCCCCTTGGAAACACCATATATTTT.